These 15 T cell receptor beta chains share one sample of origin, sequenced in a study of T cells in localized non-small cell lung cancer. Assay: immunoSEQ multiplex PCR; the TCRdb copy retains only in-frame clones and omits some. This table holds approximately 61,000 clones, 86% found once. The sample here was peripheral blood, taken before any cancer treatment. The receptors stem from a woman aged 40 to 75 with stage I lung adenocarcinoma.

This clone is medium-sized. This sequence joins TRBV4-3 and TRBJ1-4; 9 bases agree with TRBD1. This CDR3 comprises 16 residues. V was clipped by 1 base and J by 6 bases; unmatched bases: 6. CDR1 LGHNA and CDR2 YSLEER come from the germline V gene. DNA for the CDR3: TGCGCCAGCAGCCAAGTCGCCCGGGACAGGGATGAAAAACTGTTTTTT. Protein: CASSQVARDRDEKLFF.

The rearrangement joins TRBV11-3 to TRBJ2-2; either TRBD1 or TRBD2 may fit D (6 bases each). The CDR3 totals 18 residues. The V gene's germline CDR1 is SGHNT and CDR2 YENEEA. V shed 3 bases and J shed 6 bases, with 23 bases lying between them. In nucleotides, the CDR3 is TGTGCCAGCAGCTTGGGGCTCACAACAGGGACTGGGCCCGGGGAGCTGTTTTTT. Its protein is CASSLGLTTGTGPGELFF.

CDR3 nucleotide sequence: TGTGCCATCAGGGCGGGACAGGGCGACGAGCAGTACTTC. It translates to CAIRAGQGDEQYF. The chain uses TRBV10-3 and TRBJ2-7; 9 bases fit TRBD1. This CDR3 has 13 amino acids. Germline V gene lookup returns CDR1 ENHRY and CDR2 SYGVKD. The ends lost 6 bases at V and 5 bases at J; junction bases unmatched: 5.

The J gene is TRBJ2-7, the V gene TRBV6-5; unclear D gene. The germline gives CDR1 MNHEY, CDR2 SVGAGI. V lost 0 bases, J lost 1 base, and 7 bases lay in between. The CDR3 is 14 residues long. The CDR3 here is CASSYSKQSYEQYF. CDR3 in DNA: TGTGCCAGCAGTTACTCGAAGCAGTCCTACGAGCAGTACTTC.

The chain employs TRBV7-2 and TRBJ2-5; 14 bases fit TRBD2. In germline, CDR1 is SGHTA, CDR2 FQGNSA. The V segment lost 3 bases and the J segment 4 bases; nucleotides outside the gene matches: 4. This CDR3 contains 16 residues. The CDR3 loop reads CASSFGLAGGRETQYF. The CDR3 bases are TGTGCCAGCAGCTTCGGACTAGCGGGGGGACGAGAGACCCAGTACTTC.

The rearrangement joins TRBV19 to TRBJ2-3; 14 bases line up with TRBD2. The germline V gene has CDR1 LNHDA and CDR2 SQIVND (reference sequence). This CDR3 spans 16 amino acids. V trimming: 6 bases; J trimming: 5 bases; junction bases outside the gene matches: 7. The CDR3 DNA sequence: TGTGCCAGTAGGGGACTAGCGGGGGTCCGGGGAGATACGCAGTATTTT. It encodes CASRGLAGVRGDTQYF.

This chain links TRBV5-6 with TRBJ1-3, with D possibly TRBD1 on 5 matching bases. Trimming shortened V by 4 bases and J by 0 bases, and 11 bases separated the two germline ends. Germline CDR1 SGHDT, CDR2 YYEEEE. The CDR3 totals 15 residues. CDR3 DNA sequence: TGTGCCAGCAGCCTCGGGACCCTCTCTGGAAACACCATATATTTT. Encoded protein: CASSLGTLSGNTIYF.

This clone was detected once. The rearrangement joins TRBV6-1 to TRBJ1-4, with 10 bases matching TRBD1. Trimming took 2 bases from V and 8 from J; bases not matched to a gene: 5. The CDR3 is 15 residues long. CDR1 and CDR2 (germline): MNHNS, SASEGT. The CDR3 region has the DNA TGTGCCAGCAGTGAACGGGGACAGGGGCAAGAAAAACTGTTTTTT. Residues: CASSERGQGQEKLFF.

This chain joins TRBV5-1 and TRBJ1-1, with TRBD1 matching over 9 bases. With V trimmed by 4 bases and J by 1 base, 2 bases remained unmatched. The CDR3 contains 14 residues. CDR1 is SGHRS and CDR2 is YFSETQ in the germline V gene. CDR3: CASSQQGANTEAFF. CDR3 coding DNA: TGCGCCAGCAGCCAACAGGGGGCGAACACTGAAGCTTTCTTT. Full variable domain (outside the CDR3, taken from reference TRBV5-1 and TRBJ1-1): KAGVTQTPRYLIKTRGQQVTLSCSPISGHRSVSWYQQTPGQGLQFLFEYFSETQRNKGNFPGRFSGRQFSNSRSEMNVSTLELGDSALYLCASSQQGANTEAFFGQGTRLTVV.

V and J are TRBV6-5 and TRBJ2-3; TRBD2 matches 9 bases. The CDR3 has 15 amino acids. V lost 5 bases to trimming and J lost 2 bases; unmatched junction nucleotides: 5. Germline V gene sequence: CDR1 MNHEY, CDR2 SVGAGI. The CDR3 sequence is CASSPRGGHTDTQYF. The DNA of the CDR3 is TGTGCCAGCAGTCCGCGGGGGGGCCACACAGATACGCAGTATTTT.

The V gene is TRBV29-1, the J gene TRBJ2-3; possibly TRBD2 for D (6 bases). Per germline, CDR1 SQVTM and CDR2 ANQGSEA. The length of the CDR3 is 13 residues. The CDR3 region has the DNA TGCAGTGAGGCGGGGACGGGTACAGATACGCAGTATTTT. Residues: CSEAGTGTDTQYF.

V is TRBV9 and J is TRBJ2-1, with 8 bases aligning to TRBD1. Germline loops: CDR1 SGDLS, CDR2 YYNGEE. The CDR3 loop spans 13 amino acids. Unmatched junction bases numbered 10, after V lost 7 bases and J lost 10 bases. CDR3 amino acids: CASASTGDWEQFF. DNA for the CDR3: TGTGCCAGCGCCTCGACAGGGGATTGGGAGCAGTTCTTC.

The chain recombines TRBV5-1 with TRBJ2-1; TRBD2 is a possible D gene (5 bases). Trimming removed 1 base from V and 0 bases from J, with 8 bases in between. The CDR3 is made up of 15 amino acids. Germline V gene data show CDR1 as SGHRS and CDR2 as YFSETQ. The DNA for the CDR3 is TGCGCCAGCAGCTTGACGCTAGCCTCCTACAATGAGCAGTTCTTC. Protein product: CASSLTLASYNEQFF. Combining the CDR3 with reference TRBV5-1 and TRBJ2-1 gives the whole variable domain KAGVTQTPRYLIKTRGQQVTLSCSPISGHRSVSWYQQTPGQGLQFLFEYFSETQRNKGNFPGRFSGRQFSNSRSEMNVSTLELGDSALYLCASSLTLASYNEQFFGPGTRLTVL.

This sequence joins TRBV9 and TRBJ2-2; D is ambiguous. CDR3 length equals 11 residues. The V and J ends lost 3 bases and 5 bases respectively, with 2 bases between them. Germline values: CDR1 SGDLS, CDR2 YYNGEE. The chain's CDR3 is CASSATGELFF. CDR3 DNA sequence: TGTGCCAGCAGCGCTACCGGGGAGCTGTTTTTT.

The chain has TRBV5-4 and TRBJ1-2; TRBD1 matches 9 bases. The CDR3 is 14 residues long. J lost 2 bases, V lost 4 bases, and 3 bases had no gene match. CDR1 is SGHNT, CDR2 YYREEE, per germline (reference sequence). The CDR3 DNA follows: TGTGCCAGCAGCCCGGGACAGGGCAACTATGGCTACACCTTC. Its protein is CASSPGQGNYGYTF.